The sequence of this T cell receptor (beta chain) was determined in a study of T cell repertoires in cytomegalovirus infection. As for this clonotype: The antigen is not known.

Study observations and caveats: HLA-C-restricted, CMV-specific TCR beta clonotypes were dominant ex vivo.

From the reads, TCRdb called clonotypes with MiXCR, one entry per CDR3 protein. The table has approximately 500,000 distinct CDR3 sequences, 30% to 40% seen once. The source of this sequence is a human donor in good health (CMV status not recorded). Some clones in this sample may be carry-over from other donors' samples. The specimen comprised cultured PBMCs, sampled from culture after CMV antigen stimulation.

Written as DNA, the CDR3 is TGTGCCAGCAGCGACAGGGCGGCTGGTTCACCCCTCCACTTT. It translates to CASSDRAAGSPLHF. The genes are TRBV7-2 and TRBJ1-6; the match to TRBD1 covers 7 bases. CDR1 is SGHTA, CDR2 FQGNSA, per germline. The CDR3 is 14 amino acids. V dropped 5 bases and J dropped 9; count of bases not matched to a gene: 7.